The TCR beta chain under discussion was sequenced for a study of T cell repertoires in cytomegalovirus infection. Study in general: As its CMV epitopes, the study selected recently identified HLA-C-restricted and well-studied HLA-B-restricted targets. Indications of both CMV infection and matching HLA type were provided by public TCR beta signatures. Study-wide findings and caveats: Dominating the ex vivo response were HLA-C-restricted CMV-specific TCR beta clonotypes.

The CDR3 runs to 13 residues. V was pared by 5 bases and J by 5 bases, with 9 bases between. Germline-derived CDR1 and CDR2 are ENHRY and SYGVKD. This clonotype was picked up one time. Its antigen is still unknown. TCRdb analysed the reads with MiXCR anew, one entry per CDR3 protein. The sample yields some 920,000 distinct CDR3 sequences, around 30% seen once. The rearrangement links TRBV10-3 to TRBJ1-4; D is unclear. This receptor was taken from a human donor in good health (CMV status not recorded). Some clones in this sample may be carry-over from other donors' samples. The sample consisted of cultured CD8+ T cells from PBMCs, taken from culture after CMV antigen stimulation. The DNA of the CDR3 is TGTGCCATCAGTACTAATGGGAATGAAAAACTGTTTTTT. As protein: CAISTNGNEKLFF.